Sequencing of this TCR beta chain was carried out in a study of identical twins. Unique molecular identifiers were present on the cDNA, which also gained a universal primer site by template switching. TCRdb re-called the 5' RACE reads with MiXCR, one entry per CDR3 protein. The sample gives 570,000 or so distinct CDR3 sequences, around a tenth of which show up once; roughly 3.2% is in the top ten. This clonotype was observed at least ten times. Its antigen is undetermined. Study-wide results and caveats: Without tracking the same donors, conclusions rested on cross-sectional statistical analysis. Twin pairs had excess sharing that was weaker in beta out-of-frame sequences.

CDR1 is SQVTM and CDR2 is ANQGSEA in the germline V gene. V was pared by 7 bases and J by 6 bases, with 7 bases of the junction left unmatched. This CDR3 has 12 residues. The data also belong to a second study, concerning yellow fever vaccine responses in identical twins.

The specimen sequenced was PBMCs. The chain is built from TRBV29-1 and TRBJ2-5; 8 bases align to TRBD2. The source of this sequence is a woman aged 18-29 years in good health. This chain's CDR3 is CSALTSVKTQYF. The CDR3, as DNA: TGCAGCGCCTTGACTAGCGTGAAGACCCAGTACTTC.